This T cell receptor (beta chain) comes out of a study of blood T cells in healthy people across ages. The study, taken as a whole, reports: Naive CD4+ cells and diversity were both higher in long-lived donors than in aged donors.

Primers used in a second PCR of roughly 6 to 11 cycles were a sample-barcoded 5' primer and a J-beta primer mix. TCRdb reprocessed the 5' RACE reads with MiXCR, giving one entry per CDR3 protein. Seen here are 600,000 to 850,000 distinct CDR3 sequences, about 42% observed once, and the top ten hold roughly 19%. This clonotype showed up just a few times. Antigen unknown. Sample: blood. The receptor's source is a woman aged 55-75 years in good health.

The CDR3 DNA is TGTGCCAGCAGCCAAGATAGGGGACTAGCGGGCGCAGATACGCAGTATTTT. It is translated as CASSQDRGLAGADTQYF. This rearrangement joins TRBV4-2 to TRBJ2-3; 12 bases agree with TRBD2. The length of the CDR3 is 17 residues. CDR1 is LGHNA, CDR2 YNFKEQ, per germline. The junction had 5 bases not matched to a gene; V was cut back by 0 bases and J by 4 bases.